The 27 T cell receptor beta chains listed next were all sequenced from one sample in a study of control samples from healthy donors and cancer patients. Using immunoSEQ multiplex PCR, the repertoire was profiled, and TCRdb retains in-frame clones only, with some absent. The sample includes about 130,000 clones, roughly 87% seen only once; the top ten take roughly 1.9%. The sequenced sample consisted of blood. These receptors all stem from a man aged 18 to 29 in good health.

This clone has a handful of counts. The chain has TRBV7-2 and TRBJ2-5; TRBD1 matches 8 bases. Per the germline V gene, CDR1 is SGHTA and CDR2 is FQGNSA. Trimming took 1 base from V and 4 from J; bases not matched to a gene: 2. The CDR3 runs to 14 residues. The CDR3 DNA reads as TGTGCCAGCAGCTTAGGACAGGGGATAGAGACCCAGTACTTC. Its protein product is CASSLGQGIETQYF.

This chain uses TRBV7-9 with TRBJ1-4, with 8 bases aligning to TRBD1. Germline V gene data show CDR1 as SEHNR and CDR2 as FQNEAQ (reference sequence). The CDR3 sequence is 14 residues long. Trimming took 4 bases from V and 5 from J; bases not matched to a gene: 3. CDR3: CASSSTGANEKLFF. The CDR3 DNA reads as TGTGCCAGCAGCTCGACAGGGGCCAATGAAAAACTGTTTTTT.

The chain joins TRBV24-1 to TRBJ2-2; 8 nucleotides line up with TRBD1. This CDR3 is 14 amino acids long. Germline V CDR1 and CDR2: KGHDR, SFDVKD. V dropped 7 bases and J dropped 1; count of bases not matched to a gene: 1. CDR3 in DNA: TGTGCCACCAGGGGACAGGAGAACACCGGGGAGCTGTTTTTT. This codes for CATRGQENTGELFF.

V is TRBV19 and J is TRBJ2-7, with D unclear. Trimming cost V 3 bases and J 0 bases, with 9 bases left between them. Germline V lookup: CDR1 LNHDA, CDR2 SQIVND (reference sequence). The CDR3 runs 14 residues. The CDR3 loop is CASSMFSNSYEQYF. CDR3 nucleotides: TGTGCCAGTAGTATGTTCAGCAACTCCTACGAGCAGTACTTC.

This clone was counted a single time. V gene TRBV4-3 combines with J gene TRBJ2-4; D may be TRBD1 (6 bases). Germline values: CDR1 LGHNA, CDR2 YSLEER. Trimming left V 0 bases short and J 5 bases short, with 8 bases between. There are 14 residues in the CDR3. CDR3 nucleotide sequence: TGCGCCAGCAGCCAAGACAGGGGACAAAACATTCAGTACTTC. Translation gives CASSQDRGQNIQYF.

This rearrangement joins TRBV7-3 to TRBJ1-3, with a weak D call TRBD1 (5 bases). This CDR3 contains 14 residues. The ends were cut back, 5 bases at V and 1 base at J, with 9 bases in the middle. Germline V gene lookup returns CDR1 SGHTA and CDR2 FQGTGA. CDR3 in DNA: TGTGCCAGCAGCCATGGGGGGTCTGGAAACACCATATATTTT. This translates into CASSHGGSGNTIYF.

This sequence joins TRBV4-3 and TRBJ2-1, with TRBD2 matching over 7 bases. This CDR3 has 15 residues. J gave up 2 bases and V 3 bases, and 4 bases lay outside the gene matches. CDR1 and CDR2 (germline): LGHNA, YSLEER. The DNA of the CDR3 is TGCGCCAGCAGCCACCAGCGGGGCCCCTACAATGAGCAGTTCTTC. It is translated as CASSHQRGPYNEQFF.

The chain uses TRBV19 and TRBJ2-5; no clear D. Germline CDR1 reads LNHDA; CDR2 reads SQIVND (reference sequence). V was pared by 6 bases and J by 4 bases, with 9 bases between. The CDR3 covers 12 residues. This CDR3 is CASSTNVETQYF. Written as DNA, the CDR3 is TGTGCCAGTAGCACGAACGTAGAGACCCAGTACTTC.

The rearrangement joins TRBV2 to TRBJ2-2, with D hard to call. The CDR3 is 15 amino acids. Trimming cost V 4 bases and J 2 bases, with 11 bases left between them. The germline V gene encodes CDR1 SNHLY and CDR2 FYNNEI. CDR3 sequence: CASSGRHLNTGELFF. The CDR3 DNA sequence: TGTGCCAGCAGTGGTAGGCACCTTAACACCGGGGAGCTGTTTTTT. The full variable domain, completed using reference TRBV2 and TRBJ2-2, is EPEVTQTPSHQVTQMGQEVILRCVPISNHLYFYWYRQILGQKVEFLVSFYNNEISEKSEIFDDQFSVERPDGSNFTLKIRSTKLEDSAMYFCASSGRHLNTGELFFGEGSRLTVL.

The V gene is TRBV7-2, the J gene TRBJ2-2; D is ambiguous. Trimming took 5 bases from V and 1 from J, leaving 14 bases between them. The CDR3 covers 16 residues. CDR1 and CDR2 (germline): SGHTA, FQGNSA. The CDR3 sequence is CASSPQSRRNTGELFF. The CDR3 DNA is TGTGCCAGCAGCCCCCAAAGCCGGCGGAACACCGGGGAGCTGTTTTTT. The whole variable domain, filled in from reference TRBV7-2 and TRBJ2-2, reads GAGVSQSPSNKVTEKGKDVELRCDPISGHTALYWYRQSLGQGLEFLIYFQGNSAPDKSGLPSDRFSAERTGGSVSTLTIQRTQQEDSAVYLCASSPQSRRNTGELFFGEGSRLTVL.

The sample holds many counts of this clone. The V and J genes are TRBV7-9 and TRBJ1-4; TRBD1 might be the D (6 bases). The CDR3 spans 14 residues. Trimming cost V 1 base and J 6 bases, with 9 bases left between them. Per germline, CDR1 SEHNR and CDR2 FQNEAQ (reference sequence). For the CDR3, the DNA is TGTGCCAGCAGCTTAGACAGGGCTCATGAAAAACTGTTTTTT. This codes for CASSLDRAHEKLFF.

This clone has more than one count but fewer than ten. The V and J genes are TRBV5-1 and TRBJ2-7; perhaps TRBD1 as D (7 bases). The length of the CDR3 is 13 residues. With 2 bases removed from V and 6 bases from J, the gap between germline ends came to 12 bases. Looked up from germline, CDR1 is SGHRS and CDR2 is YFSETQ. Here the CDR3 reads CASSLHQGGEQYF. CDR3 sequence (DNA): TGCGCCAGCAGCTTACATCAGGGGGGCGAGCAGTACTTC.

The chain uses TRBV5-6 and TRBJ2-7, with D maybe TRBD1 (6 bases). The CDR3 has 14 amino acids. V was shortened by 2 bases and J by 2 bases, with 11 bases between the two germline ends. The germline V gene encodes CDR1 SGHDT and CDR2 YYEEEE. CDR3 in amino acids: CASSFDTGTYEQYF. The DNA for the CDR3 is TGTGCCAGCAGCTTCGATACAGGGACCTACGAGCAGTACTTC.

This clone was seen a handful of times. The chain links TRBV5-8 to TRBJ1-2; D remains unclear. V gave up 0 bases and J gave up 8 bases, with 8 bases separating them. The CDR3 totals 12 residues. Germline loops: CDR1 SGHTS, CDR2 YDEGEE. Here the CDR3 DNA reads TGTGCCAGCAGCTTGGATCCCTCAGGCTACACCTTC. Protein: CASSLDPSGYTF.

DNA for the CDR3: TGCGCCAGCACCCACGGATCACCTCCGCGGCCGCTACAGGGAAACGAGCAGTACTTC. Protein sequence: CASTHGSPPRPLQGNEQYF. The V call is TRBV5-1, the J call TRBJ2-7, with D possibly being TRBD1 (6 bases). V lost 6 bases, J lost 5 bases, and 33 bases lay in between. This CDR3 contains 19 residues. Germline assignment: CDR1 SGHRS and CDR2 YFSETQ. Using reference TRBV5-1 and TRBJ2-7 for the parts outside the CDR3, the full variable domain is KAGVTQTPRYLIKTRGQQVTLSCSPISGHRSVSWYQQTPGQGLQFLFEYFSETQRNKGNFPGRFSGRQFSNSRSEMNVSTLELGDSALYLCASTHGSPPRPLQGNEQYFGPGTRLTVT.

The chain recombines TRBV18 with TRBJ2-5; no clear D gene. V shed 2 bases and J shed 2 bases, with 3 bases lying between them. Germline lookup yields CDR1 KGHSH and CDR2 LQKENI. This CDR3 is 12 amino acids long. The CDR3 protein is CASSPGQETQYF. CDR3 sequence (DNA): TGTGCCAGCTCACCAGGACAAGAGACCCAGTACTTC.

The chain combines TRBV27 with TRBJ2-1, with D hard to call. The CDR3 runs to 15 residues. Trimming pared 6 bases from V and 0 bases from J, leaving 12 bases between. Germline CDR1 and CDR2: MNHEY and SMNVEV (reference sequence). CDR3 region: CASSRQPSSYNEQFF. DNA for the CDR3: TGTGCCAGCAGCCGGCAGCCGAGCTCCTACAATGAGCAGTTCTTC.

The chain joins TRBV5-8 to TRBJ2-7, with D possibly being TRBD1 (6 bases). Looked up from germline, CDR1 is SGHTS and CDR2 is YDEGEE. CDR3 length: 17 amino acids. V lost 3 bases and J lost 3, with 22 bases in between. In nucleotides, the CDR3 is TGTGCCAGCAGCTGGGGGACAACAGGGAAAAATCACTACGAGCAGTACTTC. This gives the protein CASSWGTTGKNHYEQYF.

This chain's CDR3 is CASSEALGLGGNEQFF. Written as DNA, the CDR3 is TGTGCCAGCAGTGAAGCTTTGGGACTAGGGGGGAATGAGCAGTTCTTC. The J gene is TRBJ2-1, the V gene TRBV2, with 8 bases identical to TRBD2. This CDR3 spans 16 amino acids. V lost 0 bases and J lost 7; bases outside the gene matches: 8. The V gene's germline CDR1 is SNHLY and CDR2 FYNNEI.

J is TRBJ1-2 and V is TRBV7-2; 7 bases map to TRBD1. The CDR3 extends over 12 amino acids. CDR1 SGHTA and CDR2 FQGNSA come from the germline V gene. The ends lost 5 bases at V and 8 bases at J; junction bases unmatched: 5. CDR3 DNA sequence: TGTGCCAGCAGCACCGACAGGGTCGGCTACACCTTC. Its translation is CASSTDRVGYTF.

V and J are TRBV5-1 and TRBJ1-2; TRBD1 matches 7 bases. There are 13 residues in the CDR3. From germline, CDR1 is SGHRS and CDR2 YFSETQ. Trimming removed 0 bases from V and 7 bases from J; junction bases left unmatched: 3. CDR3 nucleotides: TGCGCCAGCAGCTTGGAGGACAGGAGTGGCTACACCTTC. It specifies CASSLEDRSGYTF. The whole variable domain, remainder taken from reference TRBV5-1 and TRBJ1-2, is KAGVTQTPRYLIKTRGQQVTLSCSPISGHRSVSWYQQTPGQGLQFLFEYFSETQRNKGNFPGRFSGRQFSNSRSEMNVSTLELGDSALYLCASSLEDRSGYTFGSGTRLTVV.

This clone occurred a few times. This chain joins TRBV5-4 and TRBJ2-7; D is unresolved. CDR1 SGHNT and CDR2 YYREEE come from the germline V gene (reference sequence). The CDR3 covers 14 residues. Trimming pared 0 bases from V and 0 bases from J, leaving 7 bases between. CDR3 sequence: CASSLDRSSYEQYF. The DNA for the CDR3 is TGTGCCAGCAGCTTGGATCGCTCCTCCTACGAGCAGTACTTC. The complete variable domain, with remaining parts taken from reference TRBV5-4 and TRBJ2-7, reads ETGVTQSPTHLIKTRGQQVTLRCSSQSGHNTVSWYQQALGQGPQFIFQYYREEENGRGNFPPRFSGLQFPNYSSELNVNALELDDSALYLCASSLDRSSYEQYFGPGTRLTVT.

CDR3 protein: CASSPGPGETQYF. The CDR3 DNA reads as TGCGCCAGCAGCCCGGGCCCGGGAGAGACCCAGTACTTC. The chain joins TRBV4-3 to TRBJ2-5; the D is unclear. V dropped 4 bases and J dropped 4 bases, with 10 bases sitting between them. This CDR3 comprises 13 residues. Germline CDR1 and CDR2: LGHNA and YSLEER.

The chain combines TRBV27 with TRBJ1-2, with D tentatively TRBD1 (5 bases). Trimming shortened V by 3 bases and J by 4 bases, and 12 bases separated the two germline ends. The CDR3 has 14 residues. Germline V CDR1 and CDR2: MNHEY, SMNVEV (reference sequence). CDR3: CASSFRGQPYGYTF. DNA for the CDR3: TGTGCCAGCAGTTTTAGGGGCCAACCCTATGGCTACACCTTC.

V and J are TRBV6-2 or TRBV6-3 and TRBJ2-5, with 12 positions matching TRBD1. The CDR3 is made up of 19 amino acids. Germline CDR1 and CDR2: MNHEY and SVGEGT. V gave up 6 bases and J gave up 0 bases; unmatched junction bases: 14. The CDR3 DNA reads as TGTGCCAGCAGCGAAGACCGGGACAGGGGGCGCAGTCACCAAGAGACCCAGTACTTC. This translates into CASSEDRDRGRSHQETQYF.

This clone was counted a single time. This chain joins TRBV11-2 and TRBJ1-2; D uncertain. The germline V gene has CDR1 SGHAT and CDR2 FQNNGV. The V and J ends lost 0 bases and 0 bases respectively, with 11 bases between them. The CDR3 is 16 residues long. The DNA of the CDR3 is TGTGCCAGCAGCTTAGAGGGCGGAGCGCCTAACTATGGCTACACCTTC. This sequence encodes CASSLEGGAPNYGYTF.

This sequence joins TRBV24-1 and TRBJ2-3; TRBD1 aligns across 8 bases. This CDR3 spans 16 amino acids. Trimming removed 4 bases from V and 0 bases from J; junction bases left unmatched: 5. Germline loops: CDR1 KGHDR, CDR2 SFDVKD. This CDR3 is CATSDPGDRSTDTQYF. CDR3 coding DNA: TGTGCCACCAGTGACCCCGGGGACAGGAGCACAGATACGCAGTATTTT.